These 6 T cell receptor beta chains came from one sample sequenced in a study of vaccination and CD4 T cells after COVID-19. The Oncomine TCR Beta short-read assay was what sequenced the DNA obtained from cultured CD4+ T cells. TCRdb reanalysed the PCR reads using MiXCR and keeps one entry per CDR3 protein. The sample consists of just under 20,000 distinct CDR3 sequences, roughly 47% of them appearing once. These receptors are not linked to any known antigen. Treatment specified: roughly nine-day PBMC culture with coronavirus spike peptide pools or control peptides (ViraFEST assay). The sequencing used CD4+ T cells from blood, cultured in vitro, collected before SARS-CoV-2 vaccination. These receptor sequences come from a human donor who had recovered from COVID-19.

Sample share makes this clonotype medium-sized. The V and J genes are TRBV6-1 and TRBJ1-5; possibly TRBD1 for D (6 bases). The CDR3 runs 16 residues. The V end was cut by 3 bases, the J end by 6 bases, with 18 bases between. The germline V gene encodes CDR1 MNHNS and CDR2 SASEGT. The CDR3 here is CASSDWPRQVFQPQHF. The CDR3 DNA reads as TGTGCCAGCAGTGATTGGCCCAGACAGGTTTTTCAGCCCCAGCATTTT.

The rearrangement joins TRBV19 to TRBJ1-2; D is unclear. This CDR3 region has 14 residues. Germline assignment: CDR1 LNHDA and CDR2 SQIVND (reference sequence). Trimming took off 9 bases at V and 0 bases at J, with 14 bases between the two ends. The CDR3 region has the DNA TGTGCCAGCTCCCCCCAGCAGACTAACTATGGCTACACCTTC. Amino acid sequence: CASSPQQTNYGYTF.

This clonotype has only a few counts. The rearrangement uses TRBV20-1 and TRBJ1-2; 10 nucleotides match TRBD1. Losses at the gene ends were 2 bases for V and 9 bases for J; bases not matched to a gene: 9. Per the germline V gene, CDR1 is DFQATT and CDR2 is SNEGSKA (reference sequence). The CDR3 runs to 14 residues. The CDR3 sequence is CSARKPGQGWSYTF. The CDR3 nucleotides are TGCAGTGCTAGAAAACCGGGACAGGGGTGGAGCTACACCTTC.

Only a few counts were recorded for this clonotype. The chain employs TRBV19 and TRBJ2-1, with 8 bases that match TRBD2. Germline loops: CDR1 LNHDA, CDR2 SQIVND (reference sequence). With V trimmed by 3 bases and J by 7 bases, 8 bases remained unmatched. The CDR3 loop spans 15 amino acids. CDR3 residues: CASSMVSGVLNEQFF. The CDR3 DNA sequence: TGTGCCAGTAGTATGGTTAGCGGGGTACTGAATGAGCAGTTCTTC.

The chain employs TRBV20-1 and TRBJ2-5, with a possible D match to TRBD1 (5 bases). From germline, CDR1 is DFQATT and CDR2 SNEGSKA (reference sequence). The CDR3 runs 11 residues. V lost 7 bases and J 5 bases, leaving 11 bases between the germline ends. The chain's CDR3 is CSERYRETQYF. The DNA of the CDR3 is TGCAGTGAAAGGTACAGGGAGACCCAGTACTTC.

The chain recombines TRBV19 with TRBJ1-1; D is unresolved. This CDR3 is 15 amino acids long. V was cut by 4 bases and J by 6 bases, with 18 bases left in between. The germline V gene encodes CDR1 LNHDA and CDR2 SQIVND (reference sequence). CDR3 region: CASSNNAGLSSEAFF. The CDR3 coding sequence is TGTGCCAGTAGTAATAATGCGGGGTTGAGCTCTGAAGCTTTCTTT.